This T cell receptor beta chain comes out of a study of vaccination and CD4 T cells after COVID-19. Trimming stripped 5 bases from V and 1 base from J, with 11 bases between. This CDR3 region has 13 residues. The germline CDR1 and CDR2 sequences are DFQATT and SNEGSKA (reference sequence). Cultured CD4+ T cells had their DNA profiled by the Oncomine TCR Beta short-read assay. TCRdb redid the calling of the PCR reads with MiXCR, one entry per CDR3 protein. The sample includes fewer than 15,000 distinct CDR3 sequences, less than 45% of them seen just once. Treatment reported: approximately nine-day PBMC culture with coronavirus spike peptide pools or control peptides (ViraFEST assay). Study conclusions and caveats: Median counts of SARS-CoV-2-reactive clonotypes increased from around 20 to 38; this difference was not significant.

Regarding this clonotype: The target antigen is unknown.

The V and J genes are TRBV20-1 and TRBJ1-2, with D perhaps matching TRBD1 (6 bases). This TCR came from a human donor who had recovered from COVID-19. The sequenced material came from CD4+ T cells from blood, cultured in vitro. CDR3 protein: CSAQRDNNYGYTF. The CDR3, as DNA: TGCAGTGCTCAACGGGACAATAACTATGGCTACACCTTC.